These T cell receptor beta chains were read from a single sample in a study of T cell responses to AZD1222 COVID-19 vaccine. Here immunoSEQ multiplex PCR was the method, and the copy in TCRdb shows in-frame clones only, minus some. The profile shows about 120,000 clones, 92% of them singletons. Source: peripheral blood, taken on day 0 of AZD1222 vaccination. These receptors all come from an adult in good health. CDR3s include the opening cysteine and the closing phenylalanine or tryptophan. Each record gives: D gene, J gene, clone size, V gene, CDR3 protein, CDR3 DNA. D genes are given only for firm matches. Clone size is given for some rows only: seen once, a few or many times, or a class if the clone is expanded.

d_call: NA; j_call: TRBJ1-1; clone_size: NA; v_call: TRBV18; cdr3_aa: CASSPEGGAWAEAFF; cdr3_nt: TGTGCCAGCTCACCGGAGGGGGGGGCATGGGCTGAAGCTTTCTTT
d_call: NA; j_call: TRBJ2-7; clone_size: NA; v_call: TRBV4-1; cdr3_aa: CASSQDPPRQYF; cdr3_nt: TGCGCCAGCAGCCAAGATCCCCCCCGGCAGTACTTC
d_call: TRBD1; j_call: TRBJ2-2; clone_size: NA; v_call: TRBV6-5; cdr3_aa: CASSYRGRIVRELFF; cdr3_nt: TGTGCCAGCAGTTACAGGGGGCGAATCGTAAGGGAGCTGTTTTTT
d_call: NA; j_call: TRBJ2-3; clone_size: NA; v_call: TRBV5-5; cdr3_aa: CASSQERVTDTQYF; cdr3_nt: TGTGCCAGCAGCCAAGAACGGGTCACTGATACGCAGTATTTT
d_call: TRBD1; j_call: TRBJ1-2; clone_size: once; v_call: TRBV19; cdr3_aa: CASSLDRGGYTF; cdr3_nt: TGTGCCAGTAGTTTGGACAGGGGTGGCTACACCTTC
d_call: NA; j_call: TRBJ2-5; clone_size: NA; v_call: TRBV29-1; cdr3_aa: CSVVQGGQETQYF; cdr3_nt: TGCAGCGTTGTACAGGGTGGACAAGAGACCCAGTACTTC
d_call: NA; j_call: TRBJ2-7; clone_size: NA; v_call: TRBV2; cdr3_aa: CASSDQEPYEQYF; cdr3_nt: TGTGCCAGCAGTGACCAGGAGCCCTACGAGCAGTACTTC
d_call: NA; j_call: TRBJ1-4; clone_size: NA; v_call: TRBV12-3/TRBV12-4; cdr3_aa: CASKPSTEKLFF; cdr3_nt: TGTGCCAGCAAGCCCTCAACAGAAAAACTGTTTTTT
d_call: NA; j_call: TRBJ1-2; clone_size: NA; v_call: TRBV30; cdr3_aa: CAWSYREGYTF; cdr3_nt: TGTGCCTGGAGTTACAGGGAAGGCTACACCTTC
d_call: NA; j_call: TRBJ2-1; clone_size: NA; v_call: TRBV24-1; cdr3_aa: CATSFSGVYEQFF; cdr3_nt: TGTGCCACCTCCTTTTCGGGGGTCTATGAGCAGTTCTTC
d_call: NA; j_call: TRBJ1-1; clone_size: once; v_call: TRBV27; cdr3_aa: CASSPYRGGTEAFF; cdr3_nt: TGTGCCAGCAGTCCATACCGGGGGGGGACTGAAGCTTTCTTT
d_call: NA; j_call: TRBJ2-7; clone_size: NA; v_call: TRBV7-9; cdr3_aa: CASSPYWGYEQYF; cdr3_nt: TGTGCCAGCAGCCCCTATTGGGGGTACGAGCAGTACTTC
d_call: TRBD2; j_call: TRBJ2-3; clone_size: NA; v_call: TRBV6-5; cdr3_aa: CASSYSGGITDTQYF; cdr3_nt: TGTGCCAGCAGTTACTCGGGGGGGATCACAGATACGCAGTATTTT
d_call: TRBD1; j_call: TRBJ1-2; clone_size: once; v_call: TRBV2; cdr3_aa: CASRPDRGRVSNYGYTF; cdr3_nt: TGTGCCAGCAGACCCGACAGGGGAAGGGTTTCTAACTATGGCTACACCTTC
d_call: NA; j_call: TRBJ1-6; clone_size: NA; v_call: TRBV5-6; cdr3_aa: CASSPGNSPLHF; cdr3_nt: TGTGCCAGCAGCCCAGGCAATTCACCCCTCCACTTT
d_call: NA; j_call: TRBJ1-1; clone_size: NA; v_call: TRBV14; cdr3_aa: CASSQGMNTEAFF; cdr3_nt: TGTGCCAGCAGCCAGGGGATGAACACTGAAGCTTTCTTT
d_call: TRBD2; j_call: TRBJ2-3; clone_size: NA; v_call: TRBV7-2; cdr3_aa: CASSLGAGGGDTQYF; cdr3_nt: TGTGCCAGCAGCTTAGGAGCGGGGGGAGGGGATACGCAGTATTTT
d_call: NA; j_call: TRBJ2-2; clone_size: NA; v_call: TRBV5-4; cdr3_aa: CASSWGDSGAGELFF; cdr3_nt: TGTGCCAGCAGCTGGGGGGACAGCGGCGCCGGGGAGCTGTTTTTT
d_call: NA; j_call: TRBJ2-2; clone_size: NA; v_call: TRBV15; cdr3_aa: CATSSYPWRGTGELFF; cdr3_nt: TGTGCCACCAGCAGTTATCCCTGGCGAGGCACCGGGGAGCTGTTTTTT
d_call: TRBD2; j_call: TRBJ2-3; clone_size: NA; v_call: TRBV11-3; cdr3_aa: CASSFRPREGLLRVSNTQYF; cdr3_nt: TGTGCCAGCAGCTTTCGTCCACGGGAGGGGCTGCTCAGAGTCTCGAATACGCAGTATTTT
d_call: NA; j_call: TRBJ2-2; clone_size: NA; v_call: TRBV10-3; cdr3_aa: CAIKGSVFAGELFF; cdr3_nt: TGTGCCATCAAGGGGTCAGTCTTCGCCGGGGAGCTGTTTTTT
d_call: TRBD1; j_call: TRBJ2-1; clone_size: NA; v_call: TRBV15; cdr3_aa: CATSRKPGQGSGGGLYNEQFF; cdr3_nt: TGTGCCACCAGCAGGAAACCGGGACAGGGTAGTGGGGGAGGGTTGTACAATGAGCAGTTCTTC
d_call: TRBD2; j_call: TRBJ2-1; clone_size: NA; v_call: TRBV5-1; cdr3_aa: CASSETSGGAWNEQFF; cdr3_nt: TGCGCCAGCAGCGAGACTAGCGGGGGGGCGTGGAATGAGCAGTTCTTC
d_call: TRBD1; j_call: TRBJ1-1; clone_size: NA; v_call: TRBV7-9; cdr3_aa: CASSLTGESTEAFF; cdr3_nt: TGTGCCAGCAGCTTAACAGGGGAAAGCACTGAAGCTTTCTTT
d_call: TRBD1; j_call: TRBJ1-1; clone_size: NA; v_call: TRBV7-8; cdr3_aa: CASSSDRGVNTEAFF; cdr3_nt: TGTGCCAGCAGCTCCGACAGGGGCGTGAACACTGAAGCTTTCTTT
d_call: NA; j_call: TRBJ2-7; clone_size: NA; v_call: TRBV7-8; cdr3_aa: CASSLGGTDQYF; cdr3_nt: TGTGCCAGCAGCTTAGGGGGAACCGACCAGTACTTC
d_call: TRBD1; j_call: TRBJ2-7; clone_size: NA; v_call: TRBV6-5; cdr3_aa: CASVPTGVTYEQYF; cdr3_nt: TGTGCCAGCGTCCCGACAGGGGTCACCTACGAGCAGTACTTC
d_call: NA; j_call: TRBJ1-2; clone_size: NA; v_call: TRBV14; cdr3_aa: CASSPFIGNGYTF; cdr3_nt: TGTGCCAGCAGTCCATTCATAGGGAATGGCTACACCTTC
d_call: NA; j_call: TRBJ1-2; clone_size: NA; v_call: TRBV4-3; cdr3_aa: CASSQVGSNYGYTF; cdr3_nt: TGCGCCAGCAGCCAAGTTGGCAGCAACTATGGCTACACCTTC
d_call: NA; j_call: TRBJ2-7; clone_size: NA; v_call: TRBV7-7; cdr3_aa: CAAIGGDNSEQYF; cdr3_nt: TGTGCTGCCATAGGGGGTGATAATTCCGAGCAGTACTTC
d_call: NA; j_call: TRBJ2-5; clone_size: once; v_call: TRBV4-1; cdr3_aa: CASSQAGQGSQETQYF; cdr3_nt: TGCGCCAGCAGCCAAGCAGGACAAGGTTCCCAAGAGACCCAGTACTTC
d_call: NA; j_call: TRBJ1-2; clone_size: NA; v_call: TRBV7-4; cdr3_aa: CASSLELTSTYGYTF; cdr3_nt: TGTGCCAGCAGCTTAGAACTGACCTCGACCTATGGCTACACCTTC
d_call: NA; j_call: TRBJ2-5; clone_size: NA; v_call: TRBV6-1; cdr3_aa: CASSEATGQAETQYF; cdr3_nt: TGTGCCAGCAGTGAAGCGACTGGTCAGGCGGAGACCCAGTACTTC
d_call: TRBD1; j_call: TRBJ2-2; clone_size: NA; v_call: TRBV27; cdr3_aa: CASSGGATGELFF; cdr3_nt: TGTGCCAGCTCAGGGGGCGCCACCGGGGAGCTGTTTTTT
d_call: NA; j_call: TRBJ1-1; clone_size: NA; v_call: TRBV6-4; cdr3_aa: CASSDPFGGNTEAFF; cdr3_nt: TGTGCCAGCAGTGACCCCTTTGGAGGGAACACTGAAGCTTTCTTT
d_call: TRBD1; j_call: TRBJ1-2; clone_size: NA; v_call: TRBV5-1; cdr3_aa: CASSLGQGNGYTF; cdr3_nt: TGCGCCAGCAGCTTGGGACAGGGGAATGGCTACACCTTC
d_call: NA; j_call: TRBJ1-1; clone_size: NA; v_call: TRBV10-2; cdr3_aa: CASSESQAAEAFF; cdr3_nt: TGCGCCAGCAGTGAGTCGCAGGCAGCTGAAGCTTTCTTT
d_call: TRBD1; j_call: TRBJ1-3; clone_size: once; v_call: TRBV19; cdr3_aa: CASSPTGQGNSGNTIYF; cdr3_nt: TGTGCCAGTAGTCCGACGGGACAGGGGAATTCTGGAAACACCATATATTTT
d_call: NA; j_call: TRBJ2-7; clone_size: NA; v_call: TRBV12-3/TRBV12-4; cdr3_aa: CASRGVGSYEQYF; cdr3_nt: TGTGCCAGCAGGGGTGTCGGGAGCTACGAGCAGTACTTC
d_call: NA; j_call: TRBJ1-5; clone_size: NA; v_call: TRBV15; cdr3_aa: CATSRLGGRGSNQPQHF; cdr3_nt: TGTGCCACCAGCAGACTAGGGGGGCGGGGTAGCAATCAGCCCCAGCATTTT
d_call: NA; j_call: TRBJ2-7; clone_size: NA; v_call: TRBV2; cdr3_aa: CASASSYEQYF; cdr3_nt: TGTGCCAGCGCTAGCAGCTACGAGCAGTACTTC
d_call: NA; j_call: TRBJ1-6; clone_size: NA; v_call: TRBV30; cdr3_aa: CAWSVRNSPLHF; cdr3_nt: TGTGCCTGGAGTGTCAGGAATTCACCCCTCCACTTT
d_call: TRBD2; j_call: TRBJ2-7; clone_size: NA; v_call: TRBV19; cdr3_aa: CASKETSGSIAYEQYF; cdr3_nt: TGTGCCAGTAAGGAGACTAGCGGGAGCATCGCCTACGAGCAGTACTTC
d_call: NA; j_call: TRBJ2-7; clone_size: NA; v_call: TRBV20-1; cdr3_aa: CSASSLSGVYEQYF; cdr3_nt: TGCAGTGCTAGTTCTCTTTCGGGGGTCTACGAGCAGTACTTC
d_call: NA; j_call: TRBJ1-2; clone_size: NA; v_call: TRBV5-1; cdr3_aa: CASSLGELGAYGYTF; cdr3_nt: TGCGCCAGCAGCTTGGGGGAGCTTGGGGCCTATGGCTACACCTTC
d_call: TRBD1; j_call: TRBJ1-2; clone_size: NA; v_call: TRBV5-5; cdr3_aa: CASRPGTGDYGYTF; cdr3_nt: TGTGCCAGCAGACCCGGGACAGGCGACTATGGCTACACCTTC
d_call: NA; j_call: TRBJ1-1; clone_size: once; v_call: TRBV4-3; cdr3_aa: CASSHDTGVTEAFF; cdr3_nt: TGCGCCAGCAGCCACGATACGGGGGTAACTGAAGCTTTCTTT
d_call: NA; j_call: TRBJ2-1; clone_size: NA; v_call: TRBV15; cdr3_aa: CATSRDRGRDEQFF; cdr3_nt: TGTGCCACCAGCAGAGATCGGGGTCGGGATGAGCAGTTCTTC
d_call: NA; j_call: TRBJ1-5; clone_size: NA; v_call: TRBV10-3; cdr3_aa: CAISESAGVGNQPQHF; cdr3_nt: TGTGCCATCAGTGAGTCTGCAGGGGTGGGCAATCAGCCCCAGCATTTT
d_call: NA; j_call: TRBJ1-2; clone_size: few; v_call: TRBV14; cdr3_aa: CASSQSFYDGYTF; cdr3_nt: TGTGCCAGCAGCCAGAGTTTTTACGATGGCTACACCTTC
d_call: NA; j_call: TRBJ1-1; clone_size: NA; v_call: TRBV4-3; cdr3_aa: CASSQDGGRGMNTEAFF; cdr3_nt: TGCGCCAGCAGCCAAGATGGGGGGCGAGGAATGAACACTGAAGCTTTCTTT
d_call: NA; j_call: TRBJ2-2; clone_size: NA; v_call: TRBV15; cdr3_aa: CATSRVSDANTGELFF; cdr3_nt: TGTGCCACCAGCAGAGTCTCTGACGCGAACACCGGGGAGCTGTTTTTT
d_call: TRBD1; j_call: TRBJ2-2; clone_size: few; v_call: TRBV4-1; cdr3_aa: CASSQPADRANTGELFF; cdr3_nt: TGCGCCAGCAGCCAACCAGCTGACAGGGCGAACACCGGGGAGCTGTTTTTT